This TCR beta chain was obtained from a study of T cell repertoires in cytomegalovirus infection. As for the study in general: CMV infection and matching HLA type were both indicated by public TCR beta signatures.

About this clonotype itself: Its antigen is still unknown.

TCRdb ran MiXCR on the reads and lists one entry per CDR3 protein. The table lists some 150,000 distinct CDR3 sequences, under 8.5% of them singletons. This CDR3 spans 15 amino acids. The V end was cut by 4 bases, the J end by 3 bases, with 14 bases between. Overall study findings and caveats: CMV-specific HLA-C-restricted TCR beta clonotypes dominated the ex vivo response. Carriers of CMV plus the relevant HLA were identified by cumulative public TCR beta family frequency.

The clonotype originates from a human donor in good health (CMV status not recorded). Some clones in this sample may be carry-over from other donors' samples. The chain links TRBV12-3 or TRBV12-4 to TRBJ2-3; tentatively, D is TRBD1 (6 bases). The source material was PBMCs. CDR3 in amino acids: CASSSISTGTDTQYF. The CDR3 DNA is TGTGCCAGCAGTTCTATCAGTACAGGGACAGATACGCAGTATTTT.